A selection of T cell receptor beta chains follows, all from one sample in a study of blood T cell repertoires in COVID-19. Clones were read by immunoSEQ multiplex PCR, and TCRdb kept only the in-frame ones, dropping some. The repertoire includes 120,000 or so clones, roughly four fifths of them detected once, and 5.5% sits in the top ten. Sequenced sample: peripheral blood. These receptors all come from a man aged 55 to 69 with acute or convalescent COVID-19. Both conserved end residues are trimmed from each CDR3.

J gene,V gene,CDR3 protein
TRBJ1-4,TRBV18,ASSPWRGSNEKLF
TRBJ2-2,TRBV24-1,ATSDFWFFQGCIRELF
TRBJ1-2,TRBV29-1,SASGQGYGYT
TRBJ1-2,TRBV5-1,ASSVQGDYGYT
TRBJ2-7,TRBV19,ASSPETGKVTYEQY
TRBJ2-1,TRBV19,ASSMGGTSGSYEQF
TRBJ2-1,TRBV5-1,ASSRQGPSSYNEQF
TRBJ1-4,TRBV29-1,SVGGQGKVGLF
TRBJ2-1,TRBV30,AWSQTGGGHNEQF
TRBJ1-1,TRBV12-5,ASGLVRGTEAF
TRBJ2-1,TRBV11-2,ASSLPYNEQF
TRBJ2-7,TRBV5-1,ASSLGSGEASEQY
TRBJ1-5,TRBV6-1,ASSESIASQPQH
TRBJ1-1,TRBV19,ASSIYPGRGIMNTEAF
TRBJ1-1,TRBV30,ACQGATNTEAF
TRBJ1-2,TRBV6-5,ASNNAGNYGYT
TRBJ2-1,TRBV9,ASSVRQGGASEQF
TRBJ1-2,TRBV12-3/TRBV12-4,ASSFSPQGGYT
TRBJ2-1,TRBV4-1,ASRPLSGEQF
TRBJ2-7,TRBV7-8,ASSLNQAGPYEQY
TRBJ2-5,TRBV5-6,ASSQGQGGRGAQY
TRBJ2-3,TRBV18,ASSRSTDTDTQY
TRBJ1-5,TRBV9,ASSASSGGNQPQH
TRBJ2-7,TRBV24-1,ATSDTPGQGFYEQY
TRBJ2-1,TRBV5-6,ASSLSATYNEQF
TRBJ2-7,TRBV5-1,ASRSIGSYEQY
TRBJ1-6,TRBV3-1/TRBV3-2,ASSHQGGNSPLH
TRBJ2-7,TRBV20-1,SASAGRGRPYSYEQY
TRBJ1-3,TRBV19,ASRPNDRSSGNTIY
TRBJ1-2,TRBV7-8,ASSRGMRSGYT
TRBJ2-5,TRBV15,ATSRAGRSETQY
TRBJ1-1,TRBV6-5,ASSKGSTEAF
TRBJ1-2,TRBV4-1,ASRALDRDSYYGYT
TRBJ2-7,TRBV6-1,ASSEYRIE
TRBJ2-7,TRBV7-2,ASSLNRRYYEQY
TRBJ2-3,TRBV6-5,ASSYETGYTDTQY
TRBJ2-2,TRBV4-1,ASRERGALAENTGELF
TRBJ1-6,TRBV27,ASRGGQGLNSPLH
TRBJ2-7,TRBV3-1/TRBV3-2,ASSPAQAYEQY
TRBJ2-7,TRBV4-1,ASSQESGFNEQY
TRBJ1-2,TRBV6-5,ATLDSFNYGYT
TRBJ2-5,TRBV9,ASSRPRGGQETQY
TRBJ1-5,TRBV19,ASSVRTGGDNQPQH
TRBJ1-5,TRBV19,ASSPRNRGYSNQPQH
TRBJ1-1,TRBV5-4,ASNPQGEWTEAF
TRBJ2-7,TRBV10-3,AISEGRVGYEQY
TRBJ1-5,TRBV10-1,ASTPSGDQPQH
TRBJ2-1,TRBV3-1/TRBV3-2,ASSSRDRGPEQF
TRBJ2-4,TRBV10-1,ASSEGNSGGRAKNIQY
TRBJ2-5,TRBV14,ASSPPGQRLTETQY
TRBJ1-1,TRBV10-3,AISGTGVTEAF
TRBJ2-3,TRBV7-9,ASSLERTSGGSTDTQY
TRBJ2-2,TRBV5-1,ASRYLAGVTGELF
TRBJ1-5,TRBV5-5,ASSPGQGAQPQH
TRBJ2-1,TRBV6-1,ASSGGVSYNEQF
TRBJ2-1,TRBV7-3,ASSQANGGRNEQF
TRBJ1-1,TRBV18,ASSPAIGMEAF
TRBJ1-1,TRBV18,ASSPSPGNTEAF